This TCR beta chain derives from a study of early T cells in non-severe SARS-CoV-2 infection. The wider study: Sequencing of unsorted whole blood was done on bulk RNA, leaving chains unpaired.

In the library, individual cDNA molecules carried attached unique molecular identifiers. TCRdb reprocessed the 5' RACE reads via MiXCR and lists one record per CDR3 protein. The table lists tens of thousands of distinct CDR3 sequences, roughly 12% of them singletons. This clonotype was seen a few times. The antigen remains undetermined. Points from the study as a whole: CD4 and private specificities were missed by VDJdb matching, which favored anti-spike CD8 responses.

V gave up 7 bases and J gave up 2 bases, with 9 bases separating them. Germline values: CDR1 MNHEY, CDR2 SVGEGT. The CDR3 covers 12 residues. The sequence derives from an adult who was a healthcare worker with PCR-confirmed SARS-CoV-2 infection or an uninfected control (not recorded which). The material sequenced was whole blood, taken at baseline. This sequence joins TRBV6-2 or TRBV6-3 and TRBJ2-7, with unresolved D. CDR3 region: CASKERTYEQYF. In DNA form, the CDR3 reads TGTGCCAGCAAGGAACGAACCTACGAGCAGTACTTC.